These 8 T cell receptor beta chains were sequenced from one sample in a study of blood T cells in healthy people across ages. Through a sample-barcoded 5' primer and a J-beta primer mix, a second PCR was run for 7 to 11 cycles. TCRdb called the 5' RACE reads again in MiXCR, with one record for every CDR3 protein. The sample has 700,000 to 950,000 distinct CDR3 sequences; 55% to 75% are singletons. The sample taken for sequencing was blood. Receptors originate from a man aged 25-45 years in good health.

The rearrangement uses TRBV24-1 and TRBJ1-2, with a weak D call TRBD1 (5 bases). This CDR3 region has 13 residues. CDR1 KGHDR and CDR2 SFDVKD come from the germline V gene. V lost 2 bases and J lost 6, with 9 bases in between. CDR3 sequence: CATSDSGTHGYTF. CDR3 DNA: TGTGCCACCAGTGATTCCGGGACTCATGGCTACACCTTC.

The CDR3 coding sequence is TGCAGTGCTAGATCGGAGGGGATGAACCAAGAGACCCAGTTCTTC. Translated, it gives CSARSEGMNQETQFF. The chain has TRBV20-1 and TRBJ2-5; D is possibly TRBD2 (6 bases). TRBJ2-1 matches the DNA end more closely, so the J call is doubtful. CDR3 length equals 15 residues. Germline V gene data show CDR1 as DFQATT and CDR2 as SNEGSKA (reference sequence).

This chain connects TRBV6-1 to TRBJ1-1; D is uncertain. This CDR3 has 13 residues. Per the germline V gene, CDR1 is MNHNS and CDR2 is SASEGT. Trimming took off 5 bases at V and 6 bases at J, with 13 bases between the two ends. The CDR3: CASSPLTLAEAFF. The CDR3, as DNA: TGTGCCAGCAGTCCCTTGACATTGGCTGAAGCTTTCTTT.

This chain joins TRBV27 and TRBJ2-7; no clear D. V lost 5 bases to trimming and J lost 0 bases, with 8 bases between them. Germline CDR1 is MNHEY and CDR2 is SMNVEV (reference sequence). This CDR3 spans 13 amino acids. CDR3 bases: TGTGCCAGCAGTCCACGGTACTCCTACGAGCAGTACTTC. This translates into CASSPRYSYEQYF.

The chain has TRBV4-2 and TRBJ2-7; weak D call: TRBD1 (6 bases). Trimming removed 1 base at V and 5 bases at J, with 21 bases between. There are 17 residues in the CDR3. Germline values: CDR1 LGHNA, CDR2 YNFKEQ. The CDR3 region is CASSQGLGAGWSNEQYF. DNA of the CDR3: TGTGCCAGCAGCCAAGGTCTGGGGGCAGGGTGGAGTAACGAGCAGTACTTC.

CDR3 sequence: CASSLLAGGRTDTQYF. The CDR3 nucleotides read TGTGCCAGCAGCTTACTAGCGGGGGGACGCACAGATACGCAGTATTTT. V and J are TRBV7-2 and TRBJ2-3; the match to TRBD2 covers 11 bases. The J segment lost 1 base and the V segment lost 2 bases, leaving 2 bases of the junction unmatched. Germline CDR1 reads SGHTA; CDR2 reads FQGNSA. The CDR3 is made up of 16 amino acids.

This clonotype has at least ten counts. This sequence joins TRBV20-1 and TRBJ1-5; D possibly corresponds to TRBD1 (6 bases). The germline V and J ends were trimmed by 1 base and 7 bases, with 20 bases remaining between them. Germline V gene lookup returns CDR1 DFQATT and CDR2 SNEGSKA (reference sequence). CDR3 length: 16 amino acids. Here the CDR3 reads CSARARQVGQGQPQHF. CDR3 bases: TGCAGTGCTAGAGCCCGACAGGTAGGCCAGGGACAGCCCCAGCATTTT.

The chain links TRBV20-1 to TRBJ2-3; D perhaps matches TRBD1 (5 bases). Germline V gene sequence: CDR1 DFQATT, CDR2 SNEGSKA (reference sequence). There are 15 residues in the CDR3. V shed 0 bases and J shed 0 bases, with 10 bases lying between them. The CDR3 loop is CSARDGGASTDTQYF. The CDR3 DNA sequence: TGCAGTGCTAGAGATGGTGGGGCCAGCACAGATACGCAGTATTTT.